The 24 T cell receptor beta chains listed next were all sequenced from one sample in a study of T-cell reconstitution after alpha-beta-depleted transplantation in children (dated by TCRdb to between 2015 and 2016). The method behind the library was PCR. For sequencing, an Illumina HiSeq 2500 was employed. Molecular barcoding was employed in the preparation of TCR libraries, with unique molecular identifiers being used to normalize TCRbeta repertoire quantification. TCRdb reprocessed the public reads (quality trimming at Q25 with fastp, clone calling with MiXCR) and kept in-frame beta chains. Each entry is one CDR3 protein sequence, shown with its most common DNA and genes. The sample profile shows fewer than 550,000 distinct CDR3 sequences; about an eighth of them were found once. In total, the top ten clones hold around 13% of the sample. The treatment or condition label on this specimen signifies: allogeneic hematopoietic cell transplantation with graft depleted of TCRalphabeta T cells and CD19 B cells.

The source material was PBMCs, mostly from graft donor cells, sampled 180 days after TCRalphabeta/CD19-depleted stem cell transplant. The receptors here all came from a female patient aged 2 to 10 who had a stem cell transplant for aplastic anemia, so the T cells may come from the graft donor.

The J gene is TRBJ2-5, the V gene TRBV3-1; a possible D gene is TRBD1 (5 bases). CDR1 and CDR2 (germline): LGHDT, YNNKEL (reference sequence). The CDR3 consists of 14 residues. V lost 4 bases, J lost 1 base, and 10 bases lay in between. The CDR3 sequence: CASSPQGAQETQYF. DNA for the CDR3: TGTGCCAGCAGCCCTCAGGGCGCCCAAGAGACCCAGTACTTC.

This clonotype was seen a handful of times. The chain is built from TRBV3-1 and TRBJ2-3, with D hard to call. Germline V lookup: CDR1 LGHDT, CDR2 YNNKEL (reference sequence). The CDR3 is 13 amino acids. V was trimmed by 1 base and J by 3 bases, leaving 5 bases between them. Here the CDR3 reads CASSQVVTDTQYF. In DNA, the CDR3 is TGTGCCAGCAGCCAAGTTGTGACAGATACGCAGTATTTT.

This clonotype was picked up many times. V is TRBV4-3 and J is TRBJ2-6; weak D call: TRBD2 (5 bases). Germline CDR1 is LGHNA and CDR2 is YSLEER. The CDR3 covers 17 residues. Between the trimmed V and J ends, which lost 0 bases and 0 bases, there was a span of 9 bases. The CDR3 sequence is CASSQDPGFSGANVLTF. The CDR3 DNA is TGCGCCAGCAGCCAAGATCCGGGATTCTCTGGGGCCAACGTCCTGACTTTC.

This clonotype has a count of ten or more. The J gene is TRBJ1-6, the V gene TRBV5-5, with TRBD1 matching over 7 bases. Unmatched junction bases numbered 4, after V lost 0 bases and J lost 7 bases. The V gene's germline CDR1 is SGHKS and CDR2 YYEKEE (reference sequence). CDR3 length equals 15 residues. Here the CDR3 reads CASSLGGTENSPLHF. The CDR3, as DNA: TGTGCCAGCAGCTTGGGCGGGACAGAGAATTCACCCCTCCACTTT.

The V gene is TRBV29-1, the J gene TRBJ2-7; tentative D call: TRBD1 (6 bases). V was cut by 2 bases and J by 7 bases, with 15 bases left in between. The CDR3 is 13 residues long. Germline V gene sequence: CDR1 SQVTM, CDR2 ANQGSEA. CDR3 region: CSVERQGKGEQYV. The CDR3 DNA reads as TGCAGCGTTGAACGGCAGGGGAAAGGGGAGCAGTACGTC.

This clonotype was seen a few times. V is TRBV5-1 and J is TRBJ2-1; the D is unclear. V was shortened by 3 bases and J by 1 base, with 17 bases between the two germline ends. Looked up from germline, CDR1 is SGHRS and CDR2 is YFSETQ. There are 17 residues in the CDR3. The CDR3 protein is CASSSQTVLISYNEQFF. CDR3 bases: TGCGCCAGCAGCTCCCAGACGGTCCTGATTTCCTACAATGAGCAGTTCTTC.

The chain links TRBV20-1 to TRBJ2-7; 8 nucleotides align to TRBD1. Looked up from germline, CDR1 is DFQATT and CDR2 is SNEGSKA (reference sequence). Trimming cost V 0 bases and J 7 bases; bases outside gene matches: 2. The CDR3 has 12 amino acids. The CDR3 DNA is TGCAGTGCTAGAGACAGGGGGCGTGAGCAGTACTTC. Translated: CSARDRGREQYF.

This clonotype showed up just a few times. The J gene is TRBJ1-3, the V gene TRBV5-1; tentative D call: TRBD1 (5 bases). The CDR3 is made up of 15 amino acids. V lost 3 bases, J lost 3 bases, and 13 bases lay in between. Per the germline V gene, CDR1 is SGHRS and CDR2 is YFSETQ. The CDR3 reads CASSYQGSGGNTIYF. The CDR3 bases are TGCGCCAGCAGCTACCAGGGATCCGGTGGAAACACCATATATTTT.

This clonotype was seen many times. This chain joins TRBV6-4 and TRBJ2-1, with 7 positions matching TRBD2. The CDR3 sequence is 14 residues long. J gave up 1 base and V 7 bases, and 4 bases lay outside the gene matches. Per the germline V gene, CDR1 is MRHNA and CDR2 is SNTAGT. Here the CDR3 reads CASKVSGSYNEQFF. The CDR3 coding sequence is TGTGCCAGCAAGGTTAGCGGGTCCTACAATGAGCAGTTCTTC.

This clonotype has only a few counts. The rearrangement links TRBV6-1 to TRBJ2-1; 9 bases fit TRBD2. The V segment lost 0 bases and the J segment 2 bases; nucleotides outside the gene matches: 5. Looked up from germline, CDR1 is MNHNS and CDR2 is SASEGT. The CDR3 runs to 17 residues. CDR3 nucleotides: TGTGCCAGCAGTGAAGCGGCAGGACTAGCGCCCTACAATGAGCAGTTCTTC. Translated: CASSEAAGLAPYNEQFF.

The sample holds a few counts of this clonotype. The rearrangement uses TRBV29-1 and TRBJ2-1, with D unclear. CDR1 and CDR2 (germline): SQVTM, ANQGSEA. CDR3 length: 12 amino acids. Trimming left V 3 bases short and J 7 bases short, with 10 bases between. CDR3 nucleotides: TGCAGCGTTGAGAGGTCTAGGAATGAGCAGTTCTTC. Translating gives CSVERSRNEQFF.

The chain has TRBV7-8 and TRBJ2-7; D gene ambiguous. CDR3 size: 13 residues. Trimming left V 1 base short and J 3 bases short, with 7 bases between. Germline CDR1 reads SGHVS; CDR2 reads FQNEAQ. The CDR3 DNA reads TGTGCCAGCAGCTTAGGGGAAGTCTACGAGCAGTACTTC. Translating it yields CASSLGEVYEQYF.

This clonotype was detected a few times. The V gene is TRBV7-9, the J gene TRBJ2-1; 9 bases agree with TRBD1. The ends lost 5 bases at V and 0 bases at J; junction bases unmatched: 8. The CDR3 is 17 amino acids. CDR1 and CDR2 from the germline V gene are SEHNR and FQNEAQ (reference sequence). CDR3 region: CASSPKQGASSYNEQFF. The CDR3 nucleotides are TGTGCCAGCAGCCCCAAACAGGGGGCAAGCTCCTACAATGAGCAGTTCTTC.

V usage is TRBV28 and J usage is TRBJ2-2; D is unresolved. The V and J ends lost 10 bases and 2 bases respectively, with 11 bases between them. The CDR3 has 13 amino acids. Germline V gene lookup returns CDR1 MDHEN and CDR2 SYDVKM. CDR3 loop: CAIGGPNTGELFF. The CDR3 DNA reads TGTGCCATCGGCGGCCCAAACACCGGGGAGCTGTTTTTT.

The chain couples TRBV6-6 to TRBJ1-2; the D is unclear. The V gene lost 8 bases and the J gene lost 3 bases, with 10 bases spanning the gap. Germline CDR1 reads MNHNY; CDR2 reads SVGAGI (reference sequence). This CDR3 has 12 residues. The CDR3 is CASGPSDYGYTF. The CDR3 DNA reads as TGTGCCAGCGGACCCAGTGACTATGGCTACACCTTC.

The CDR3 region is CSATTRNNEQFF. The CDR3 nucleotides are TGCAGTGCCACGACTAGAAACAATGAGCAGTTCTTC. J is TRBJ2-1 and V is TRBV20-1; the D gene is possibly TRBD2 (6 bases). Germline CDR1 reads DFQATT; CDR2 reads SNEGSKA (reference sequence). Trimming took off 6 bases at V and 5 bases at J, with 11 bases between the two ends. CDR3 size: 12 residues.

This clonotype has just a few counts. The CDR3: CASSLQAGNEQFF. The CDR3 coding sequence is TGTGCCAGCAGCTTACAAGCGGGAAATGAGCAGTTCTTC. This sequence joins TRBV7-2 and TRBJ2-1; 7 bases are a match to TRBD2. Germline-derived CDR1 and CDR2 are SGHTA and FQGNSA. The CDR3 has 13 residues. The V segment lost 2 bases and the J segment 7 bases; nucleotides outside the gene matches: 2.

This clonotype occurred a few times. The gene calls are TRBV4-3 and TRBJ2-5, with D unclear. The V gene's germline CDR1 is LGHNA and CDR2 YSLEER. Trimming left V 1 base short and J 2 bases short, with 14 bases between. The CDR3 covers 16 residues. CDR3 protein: CASSQGAPLRQETQYF. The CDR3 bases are TGCGCCAGCAGCCAAGGGGCCCCCTTGCGGCAAGAGACCCAGTACTTC.

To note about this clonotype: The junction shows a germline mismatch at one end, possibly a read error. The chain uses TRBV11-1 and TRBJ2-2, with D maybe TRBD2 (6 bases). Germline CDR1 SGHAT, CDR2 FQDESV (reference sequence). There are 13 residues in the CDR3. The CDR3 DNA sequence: TGTGCCAGCACCTTAGCGGACACCGGGGAGCTGTTTTTT. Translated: CASTLADTGELFF.

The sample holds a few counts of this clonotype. The CDR3 bases are TGTGCCAGCAGTGAAGGGGGGCTGGGTTCACCCCTCCACTTT. Its translation: CASSEGGLGSPLHF. The gene calls are TRBV2 and TRBJ1-6, with D possibly TRBD1 on 6 matching bases. The germline V gene has CDR1 SNHLY and CDR2 FYNNEI. The V gene lost 1 base and the J gene lost 9 bases, with 10 bases spanning the gap. The CDR3 extends over 14 amino acids.

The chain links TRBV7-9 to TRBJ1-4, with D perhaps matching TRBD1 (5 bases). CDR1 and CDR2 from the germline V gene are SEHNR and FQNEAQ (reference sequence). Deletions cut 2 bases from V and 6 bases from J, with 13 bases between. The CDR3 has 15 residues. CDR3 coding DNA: TGTGCCAGCAGCTTATCCCAGGGTATCGATGAAAAACTGTTTTTT. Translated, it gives CASSLSQGIDEKLFF.

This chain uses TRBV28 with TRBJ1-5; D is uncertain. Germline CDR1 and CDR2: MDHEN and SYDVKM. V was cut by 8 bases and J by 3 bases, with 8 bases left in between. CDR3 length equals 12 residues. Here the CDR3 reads CASGWANQPQHF. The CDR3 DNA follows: TGTGCCAGCGGTTGGGCCAATCAGCCCCAGCATTTT.

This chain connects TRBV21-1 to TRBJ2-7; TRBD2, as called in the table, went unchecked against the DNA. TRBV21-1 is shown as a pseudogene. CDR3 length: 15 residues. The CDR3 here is CASSPSQRRAYEQYF. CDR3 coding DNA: TGTGCCAGCAGCCCCTCCCAGCGGAGAGCCTACGAGCAGTACTTC.

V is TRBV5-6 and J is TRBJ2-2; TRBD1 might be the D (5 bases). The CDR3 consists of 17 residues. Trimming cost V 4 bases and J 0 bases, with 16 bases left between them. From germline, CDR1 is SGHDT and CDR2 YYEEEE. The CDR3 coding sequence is TGTGCCAGCAGCCCGCGGCACAGGTTCGCGAACACCGGGGAGCTGTTTTTT. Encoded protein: CASSPRHRFANTGELFF.